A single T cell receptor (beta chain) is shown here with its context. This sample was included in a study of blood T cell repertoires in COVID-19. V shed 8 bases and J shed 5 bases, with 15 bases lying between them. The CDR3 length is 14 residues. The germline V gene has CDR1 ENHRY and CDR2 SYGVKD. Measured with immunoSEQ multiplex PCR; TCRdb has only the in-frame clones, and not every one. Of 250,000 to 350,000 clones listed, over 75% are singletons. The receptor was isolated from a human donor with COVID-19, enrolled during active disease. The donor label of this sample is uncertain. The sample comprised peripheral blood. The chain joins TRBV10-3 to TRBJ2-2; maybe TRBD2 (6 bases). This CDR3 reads CAIPGLASTGELFF. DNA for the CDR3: TGTGCCATCCCGGGACTTGCCTCGACCGGGGAGCTGTTTTTT.